These 6 T cell receptor beta chains came from one sample sequenced in a study of CD8 T cells in Susac syndrome. An input of about 0.45 to 1 ug of RNA was subjected to reverse transcription using random hexamers. From the immunoSEQ multiplex PCR reads, TCRdb called clonotypes with MiXCR, one entry per CDR3 protein. This table holds some 150,000 distinct CDR3 sequences, about 95% found once. Sequenced material: CD4+ T cells from PBMCs. The receptors here all came from a human donor with Susac syndrome.

A single count supports this clonotype. V is TRBV6-5 and J is TRBJ2-7; weak D call: TRBD2 (7 bases). Looked up from germline, CDR1 is MNHEY and CDR2 is SVGAGI. This CDR3 has 15 residues. Trimming cost V 8 bases and J 1 base, with 18 bases left between them. The CDR3 here is CASEGGEAGSYEQYF. CDR3 coding DNA: TGTGCCAGCGAAGGGGGGGAGGCAGGGTCCTACGAGCAGTACTTC.

This chain links TRBV14 with TRBJ2-7; D might be TRBD2 (6 bases). V lost 1 base and J 3 bases, leaving 10 bases between the germline ends. The CDR3 sequence is 14 residues long. Germline CDR1 and CDR2: SGHDN and FVKESK. The DNA of the CDR3 is TGTGCCAGCAGCCAAGGGGACTTTATCTACGAGCAGTACTTC. Amino acid sequence: CASSQGDFIYEQYF.

The chain joins TRBV6-2 or TRBV6-3 to TRBJ2-1; 12 bases line up with TRBD2. This CDR3 has 17 residues. The J segment lost 4 bases and the V segment lost 4 bases, leaving 8 bases of the junction unmatched. In germline, CDR1 is MNHEY, CDR2 SVGEGT. Here the CDR3 DNA reads TGTGCCAGCAGTTCCACTAGCGGGGGGCGCTCTTACAATGAGCAGTTCTTC. Protein: CASSSTSGGRSYNEQFF.

This chain connects TRBV12-3 or TRBV12-4 to TRBJ1-1; TRBD1 agrees at 7 bases. Trimming took 2 bases from V and 1 from J; bases not matched to a gene: 4. This CDR3 has 15 residues. The CDR3 loop reads CASSLIRGGNTEAFF. The DNA for the CDR3 is TGTGCCAGCAGTTTAATCAGGGGGGGGAACACTGAAGCTTTCTTT.

This clonotype was detected once. The genes are TRBV12-3 or TRBV12-4 and TRBJ2-2; no clear D gene. Trimming stripped 8 bases from V and 6 bases from J, with 10 bases between. This CDR3 is 12 amino acids long. The CDR3 loop reads CASVSLPGELFF. The DNA for the CDR3 is TGTGCCAGCGTTTCCTTGCCCGGGGAGCTGTTTTTT.

The chain uses TRBV3-1 and TRBJ1-1; D not resolved. CDR3 length: 14 residues. In germline, CDR1 is LGHDT, CDR2 YNNKEL (reference sequence). V was pared by 6 bases and J by 1 base, with 12 bases between. The CDR3 region has the DNA TGTGCCAGCAGACGTCAGGACGGGAACACTGAAGCTTTCTTT. Amino acids: CASRRQDGNTEAFF.